This is a list of T cell receptor beta chains from one sample in a study of blood T cell repertoires in COVID-19. Libraries were prepared by immunoSEQ multiplex PCR; TCRdb keeps only in-frame clonotypes and omits some of them. Of some 150,000 clones in the sample, around nine tenths were seen once. The sample comprised peripheral blood. The receptors were sampled from a human donor in a cohort sampled during active COVID-19. The CDR3 runs from the conserved cysteine through the conserved F or W. Fields, in order: D gene, J gene, V gene, clone size, CDR3 DNA, CDR3 protein. The D gene is left open where the match is weak. Clone sizes are given selectively: once, few, many, or a class where the clone is expanded.

>-|TRBJ1-1|TRBV6-6|-
TGTGCCAGCAGTTGGAACCTAGGCACTGAAGCTTTCTTT
CASSWNLGTEAFF
>-|TRBJ2-7|TRBV25-1|-
TGTGCCAGCAGTGCATCAGGGTACGAGCAGTACTTC
CASSASGYEQYF
>-|TRBJ2-2|TRBV9|-
TGTGCCAGCAGCGCGAGGGGGGAGCTGTTTTTT
CASSARGELFF
>TRBD2|TRBJ2-3|TRBV19|-
TGTGCCAGTAGTATCGGACTAGCGGGGGGTCCAGATACGCAGTATTTT
CASSIGLAGGPDTQYF
>TRBD1|TRBJ1-4|TRBV7-9|-
TGTGCCAGCAGCTTTAGACAGGGGGCTGATGAAAAACTGTTTTTT
CASSFRQGADEKLFF
>-|TRBJ2-1|TRBV6-6|-
TGTGCCAGCAGTTTTGGCAGATACAATGAGCAGTTCTTC
CASSFGRYNEQFF
>TRBD1|TRBJ1-5|TRBV11-2|-
TGTGCCAGCAGCCAGGGGGCAGACTATAGCAATCAGCCCCAGCATTTT
CASSQGADYSNQPQHF
>TRBD1|TRBJ2-2|TRBV2|-
TGTGCCAGCAGTGAATCCGACAGGGATACCGGGGAGCTGTTTTTT
CASSESDRDTGELFF
>-|TRBJ1-2|TRBV6-2/TRBV6-3|-
TGTGCCAGCAGTTACTCAACAGAAATCTATGGCTACACCTTC
CASSYSTEIYGYTF
>-|TRBJ1-4|TRBV5-1|-
TGCGCCAGCAGCAGGACAGCAGGTGAAAAACTGTTTTTT
CASSRTAGEKLFF
>-|TRBJ2-1|TRBV7-3|-
TGTGCCAGCAGCTTAAGTGGGGGGGCGAACAATGAGCAGTTCTTC
CASSLSGGANNEQFF
>-|TRBJ2-2|TRBV2|-
TGTGCCAGCAGTGCGAGGCTGAACACCGGGGAGCTGTTTTTT
CASSARLNTGELFF
>TRBD2|TRBJ2-1|TRBV7-3|few
TGTGCCAGCAGCTCATCCGGGACTAGCGGGGTGGGTGAGCAGTTCTTC
CASSSSGTSGVGEQFF
>-|TRBJ2-7|TRBV4-2|-
TGTGCCAGCAGCCAAGTTGAGGCAGGGGACTACGAGCAGTACTTC
CASSQVEAGDYEQYF
>TRBD1|TRBJ1-2|TRBV2|few
TGTGCCAGCAGACGGGAGGGACAGGGTTATGGCTACACCTTC
CASRREGQGYGYTF
>TRBD2|TRBJ2-5|TRBV5-8|-
TGTGCCAGCAGCTTGGGGCTAGCGGGGGACCAAGAGACCCAGTACTTC
CASSLGLAGDQETQYF
>-|TRBJ2-7|TRBV5-1|few
TGCGCCAGCAGCCGTCGCCAGGGTGATGAGCAGTACTTC
CASSRRQGDEQYF
>TRBD1|TRBJ2-7|TRBV2|-
TGTGCCAGCAGTGTAGGTTTAGGGGGCGGCTACGAGCAGTACTTC
CASSVGLGGGYEQYF
>TRBD1|TRBJ1-1|TRBV4-2|-
TGTGCCAGCAGCCAAGTTGGGACAGAGGAAGCTTTCTTT
CASSQVGTEEAFF
>TRBD1|TRBJ1-1|TRBV9|-
TGTGCCAGCAGCGTAAGAACTGACAGGGATGAAGCTTTCTTT
CASSVRTDRDEAFF
>-|TRBJ2-5|TRBV6-5|-
TGTGCCAGCAGTTCTAATTTCCGGGGATCCGAGACCCAGTACTTC
CASSSNFRGSETQYF
>TRBD1|TRBJ1-4|TRBV6-5|-
TGTGCCAGCGAGGGACAGAGAAAACTGTTTTTT
CASEGQRKLFF
>-|TRBJ1-1|TRBV5-1|-
TGCGCCAGCAGCTTCCTGGGGGCAGGGAACACTGAAGCTTTCTTT
CASSFLGAGNTEAFF
>-|TRBJ1-6|TRBV3-1/TRBV3-2|-
TGTGCCAGCAGCCAGTTTAACAGCAGAAATTCACCCCTCCACTTT
CASSQFNSRNSPLHF
>-|TRBJ1-2|TRBV12-3/TRBV12-4|-
TGTGCCAGCAGTTTACTGGGAGAAGGCTACACCTTC
CASSLLGEGYTF
>TRBD1|TRBJ1-1|TRBV10-1|-
TGCGCCAGCAGTGGGGGTGACAGGGGCGTCACTGAAGCTTTCTTT
CASSGGDRGVTEAFF
>-|TRBJ2-1|TRBV7-2|-
TGTGCCAGCAGCTTAGTAGAGTACAATGAGCAGTTCTTC
CASSLVEYNEQFF
>-|TRBJ2-7|TRBV2|-
TGTGCCAGCAGTGAAGAATCCCTACAGGGTTTTGGCGAGCAGTACTTC
CASSEESLQGFGEQYF
>TRBD1|TRBJ2-7|TRBV9|-
TGTGCCAGCAGCCCTTACGGGACAGCCTCCTACGAGCAGTACTTC
CASSPYGTASYEQYF
>TRBD1|TRBJ1-4|TRBV5-1|once
TGCGCCAGCAGCTTGGGACAGGGATCCGAAAAACTGTTTTTT
CASSLGQGSEKLFF
>TRBD1|TRBJ2-3|TRBV6-5|few
TGTGCCAGCCCAGGGGACAGGGCTAGCACAGATACGCAGTATTTT
CASPGDRASTDTQYF
>-|TRBJ1-3|TRBV6-5|-
TGTGCCAGCACAAGGGGGATAAGCCCGGGAAACACCATATATTTT
CASTRGISPGNTIYF
>-|TRBJ1-2|TRBV5-1|-
TGCGCCAGCAGTTTAGCCGGGACACAGGTAGACGGCTACACCTTC
CASSLAGTQVDGYTF
>TRBD1|TRBJ1-1|TRBV6-5|medium-sized
TGTGCCAGCAGTTACGCCGGGACAGGGGATGAAGCTTTCTTT
CASSYAGTGDEAFF
>-|TRBJ2-5|TRBV7-9|-
TGTGCCAGCAGCCCAGGGACTCGGCAAGAGACCCAGTACTTC
CASSPGTRQETQYF
>-|TRBJ1-4|TRBV9|-
TGTGCCAGCAGCCTCGGGGACTCTAATGAAAAACTGTTTTTT
CASSLGDSNEKLFF
>TRBD2|TRBJ2-3|TRBV3-1/TRBV3-2|once
TGTGCCAGCAGCCTGATGGGAGCGGGGAGAACAGATACGCAGTATTTT
CASSLMGAGRTDTQYF
>-|TRBJ1-6|TRBV7-2|once
TGTGCCAGCAGCTTCAAACAGGCTAATTCACCCCTCCACTTT
CASSFKQANSPLHF
>TRBD2|TRBJ2-2|TRBV6-4|-
TGTGCCAGCAGTGACCCCGCTCGCGGGGGGGCCGGGGAGCTGTTTTTT
CASSDPARGGAGELFF
>-|TRBJ1-5|TRBV6-2/TRBV6-3|few
TGTGCCAGCAGTTACATAAGGACTTATAGCAATCAGCCCCAGCATTTT
CASSYIRTYSNQPQHF
>-|TRBJ2-1|TRBV3-1/TRBV3-2|once
TGTGCCAGCAGCCGAATACGTACTAGCCCCATGAAGCAGTTCTTC
CASSRIRTSPMKQFF